The T cell receptor (beta chain) under discussion was sequenced for a study of T-cell reconstitution after alpha-beta-depleted transplantation in children (dated by TCRdb to the mid-2010s). Background on the whole study: Using TCR repertoire profiling, the study followed T-cell immune reconstitution in a quantitative way in children after TCRalphabeta/CD19-depleted allogeneic hematopoietic cell transplantation.

The sample holds many counts of this clonotype. Its specific antigen is unknown. No base quality values were provided; no much bigger clone lies one nucleotide off. Library preparation was by PCR. Instrument used: Illumina HiSeq 2500. Molecular barcoding was employed in the preparation of TCR libraries, with unique molecular identifiers being used to normalize TCRbeta repertoire quantification. The raw public reads went through TCRdb reprocessing: fastp at Q25, MiXCR clone calling, in-frame beta chains kept. Here each entry gathers all rows of one CDR3 protein and keeps the most common genes and DNA. In all, the sample holds 200,000 to 250,000 distinct CDR3 sequences, and around 9.5% of those were seen once. The top ten clonotypes cover approximately 5.9% of the sample. Trimmed from V: 0 bases; trimmed from J: 4 bases; junction bases lacking a gene match: 7. The germline V gene sets CDR1 to SGHRS and CDR2 to YFSETQ. Including the terminal cysteine and phenylalanine, the CDR3 comprises 16 residues. Kept here is only the CDR3 DNA, which spans 48 bases and is read in frame from base 1.

In this chain, TRBV5-1 is recombined with TRBJ2-1; 7 bases in the middle match TRBD2. The TCR originated in a human donor who donated a stem cell graft to a child with acute lymphoblastic leukemia. The specimen was PBMCs from the stem cell graft donor, collected from the stem cell graft. The CDR3 sequence is CASSLVGLAAYNEQFF. The DNA sequence is TGCGCCAGCAGCTTGGTTGGTCTAGCGGCGTACAATGAGCAGTTCTTC.